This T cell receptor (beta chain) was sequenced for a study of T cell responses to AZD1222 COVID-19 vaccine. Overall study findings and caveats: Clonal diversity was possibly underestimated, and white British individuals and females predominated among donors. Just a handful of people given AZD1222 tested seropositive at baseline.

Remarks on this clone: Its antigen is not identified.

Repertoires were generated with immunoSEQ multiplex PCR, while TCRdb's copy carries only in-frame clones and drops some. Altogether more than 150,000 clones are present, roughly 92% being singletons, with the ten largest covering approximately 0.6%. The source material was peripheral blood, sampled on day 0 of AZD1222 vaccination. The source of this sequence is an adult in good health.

The CDR3 region is CAWRDRVGLEQYF. CDR3 DNA: TGTGCCTGGAGGGACAGGGTAGGGCTCGAGCAGTACTTC. V is TRBV30 and J is TRBJ2-7; TRBD1 matches at 8 bases. The CDR3 consists of 13 residues. V trimming: 3 bases; J trimming: 6 bases; junction bases outside the gene matches: 7. Germline CDR1 is GTSNPN and CDR2 is SVGIG (reference sequence).